One sample yielded the 2 T cell receptor beta chains listed below, sequenced in a study of T-cell memory formation after mild COVID-19. TCRdb reprocessed the 5' RACE reads with MiXCR, giving one entry per CDR3 protein. The sample consists of approximately 290,000 distinct CDR3 sequences, 8% to 9% of them appearing once. The source material was PBMCs or a T cell subset sorted from them (not recorded which). These receptors were obtained from a man aged 18 to 30 who had mild COVID-19 (a few samples of this study predate the infection). Cell type and time point are not known.

A few counts support this clonotype. The chain couples TRBV9 to TRBJ2-6; 8 nucleotides match TRBD1. Germline CDR1 is SGDLS and CDR2 is YYNGEE. The CDR3 covers 14 residues. Trimming removed 4 bases from V and 10 bases from J; junction bases left unmatched: 7. The CDR3 region is CASSLRQGPNVLTF. DNA for the CDR3: TGTGCCAGCAGCCTTAGACAGGGGCCTAACGTCCTGACTTTC. The full variable domain, rest sourced from reference TRBV9 and TRBJ2-6, is DSGVTQTPKHLITATGQRVTLRCSPRSGDLSVYWYQQSLDQGLQFLIQYYNGEERAKGNILERFSAQQFPDLHSELNLSSLELGDSALYFCASSLRQGPNVLTFGAGSRLTVL.

The CDR3 nucleotides are TGTGCCAGCAGCATTGGTTGGGGTGAGGGTAACAATGAGCAGTTCTTC. Encoded protein: CASSIGWGEGNNEQFF. This sequence joins TRBV6-5 and TRBJ2-1, with TRBD2 as a possible D gene (5 bases). The CDR3 contains 16 residues. Trimming shortened V by 6 bases and J by 5 bases, and 20 bases separated the two germline ends. Germline V gives CDR1 MNHEY, CDR2 SVGAGI.